This TCR beta chain was sequenced for a study of blood T cell repertoires in COVID-19. As for the study in general: Specimens from acute and convalescent COVID-19 originated in the United States, Italy and Spain. T cells, B-cell-depleted T cells, or PBMCs supplied cDNA or gDNA.

Per the authors' pipeline: Researchers report that nucleated cell counts were estimated from reference gene primer amplification. The assay was immunoSEQ multiplex PCR, and TCRdb's table has in-frame clones only and misses some. The D gene and trimming were derived from the DNA, and the V and J assignments and clone size from that table. The repertoire has more than 35,000 clones, around 85% of them found once; the top ten carry around 20%. CDR1 and CDR2 from the germline V gene are SEHNR and FQNEAQ (reference sequence). V lost 5 bases, J lost 4 bases, and 14 bases lay in between. The CDR3 has 14 amino acids.

The receptor was isolated from a man in his 70s with acute or convalescent COVID-19. This chain joins TRBV7-9 and TRBJ2-5; D is unresolved. Sequenced input: peripheral blood. The CDR3 sequence: CASSPVAIRETQYF. DNA of the CDR3: TGTGCCAGCAGCCCGGTCGCGATCCGAGAGACCCAGTACTTC.